This TCR beta chain was identified in a study of cytomegalovirus exposure and HLA in healthy donors. Primers included in the PCR were 60 Vbeta and 13 Jbeta primers. Clones were read by immunoSEQ multiplex PCR, and TCRdb kept only the in-frame ones, dropping some. The sample consists of approximately 150,000 clones, 82% of them appearing once. A note on this clone: Its specificity is not known.

The CDR3 spans 14 residues. V lost 6 bases to trimming and J lost 1 base, with 12 bases between them. Germline assignment: CDR1 MRHNA and CDR2 SNTAGT. Study conclusions and caveats: Sequence variants that were highly shared formed a cluster that was likely a sequencing artifact. Donors were assumed by presence/absence analyses to have roughly uniform sequencing depth.

This receptor was identified in a male donor in good health and CMV-seronegative. The chain carries TRBV6-4 and TRBJ1-1; D is unresolved. The sequenced sample was PBMCs. CDR3 in amino acids: CASSLSPGNTEAFF. Written as DNA, the CDR3 is TGTGCCAGCAGCCTTAGCCCGGGGAACACTGAAGCTTTCTTT.